This TCR beta chain was documented in a study of patients and donors after allogeneic stem cell transplantation (dated by TCRdb to the early 2020s). Receptor libraries were prepared by RT-PCR. TCRdb shows the sequencer as NextSeq 550. Through fastp at Q25 and MiXCR, TCRdb rebuilt clones from the public reads, retaining in-frame beta chains. Each entry merges the rows of one CDR3 protein and shows their most common DNA and genes. The sample has approximately 410,000 distinct CDR3 sequences on record, around 15% of them singletons. Of the sample, 6.5% to 7.5% is held by the ten largest clones. A remark on this clonotype: Its cognate antigen has yet to be identified. It has no much larger one-base neighbor in the sample; base qualities were not kept.

The germline V gene yields SGHVS for CDR1 and FNYEAQ for CDR2. Unmatched junction bases come to 6, with V trimmed by 2 bases and J by 2 bases. The cysteine opens and the phenylalanine closes a CDR3 of 17 amino acids. The CDR3 DNA has 51 bases and is translated from base 1. Sequencing was performed on blood, either unsorted or a sorted T cell fraction (not recorded which). The receptor was derived from a human donor who was either an allogeneic HSCT recipient or a stem cell or donor lymphocyte infusion donor (not recorded which). It is not recorded whose cells these are; they may come from a transplant donor. Rearrangement joined TRBV7-6 to TRBJ2-3, with TRBD2 identical over 11 junction bases. The CDR3 in this case is CASSLPRLAGSTDTQYF. The nucleotide sequence reads TGTGCCAGCAGCTTACCTCGACTAGCGGGGTCCACAGATACGCAGTATTTT.